This TCR beta chain was identified during a study of neurological immune-mediated disorders. Overall study findings and caveats: The greatest TCR clonal expansion occurred in HTLV-1-associated myelopathy and the least in multiple sclerosis, which fell below healthy controls.

The CDR3 is 14 amino acids. J was trimmed by 6 bases and V by 4 bases; bases with no gene match: 10. Germline loops: CDR1 DFQATT, CDR2 SNEGSKA (reference sequence). A single record per CDR3 protein comes from TCRdb applying MiXCR to the 5' RACE reads. The sample comprises more than 15,000 distinct CDR3 sequences, 14% to 15% of which are singletons, and approximately 14% rests with the top ten. This clonotype occurred many times. Its specificity is unknown. The TCR sequence derives from a man aged 60-69 years with HTLV-1-associated myelopathy (HAM/TSP). The J gene is TRBJ2-3, the V gene TRBV20-1, with TRBD2 matching 7 bases. The sample consisted of PBMCs. The CDR3 spells CSAKRTSRTDTQYF. The CDR3 DNA follows: TGCAGTGCTAAACGGACTAGTAGAACCGATACGCAGTATTTT.